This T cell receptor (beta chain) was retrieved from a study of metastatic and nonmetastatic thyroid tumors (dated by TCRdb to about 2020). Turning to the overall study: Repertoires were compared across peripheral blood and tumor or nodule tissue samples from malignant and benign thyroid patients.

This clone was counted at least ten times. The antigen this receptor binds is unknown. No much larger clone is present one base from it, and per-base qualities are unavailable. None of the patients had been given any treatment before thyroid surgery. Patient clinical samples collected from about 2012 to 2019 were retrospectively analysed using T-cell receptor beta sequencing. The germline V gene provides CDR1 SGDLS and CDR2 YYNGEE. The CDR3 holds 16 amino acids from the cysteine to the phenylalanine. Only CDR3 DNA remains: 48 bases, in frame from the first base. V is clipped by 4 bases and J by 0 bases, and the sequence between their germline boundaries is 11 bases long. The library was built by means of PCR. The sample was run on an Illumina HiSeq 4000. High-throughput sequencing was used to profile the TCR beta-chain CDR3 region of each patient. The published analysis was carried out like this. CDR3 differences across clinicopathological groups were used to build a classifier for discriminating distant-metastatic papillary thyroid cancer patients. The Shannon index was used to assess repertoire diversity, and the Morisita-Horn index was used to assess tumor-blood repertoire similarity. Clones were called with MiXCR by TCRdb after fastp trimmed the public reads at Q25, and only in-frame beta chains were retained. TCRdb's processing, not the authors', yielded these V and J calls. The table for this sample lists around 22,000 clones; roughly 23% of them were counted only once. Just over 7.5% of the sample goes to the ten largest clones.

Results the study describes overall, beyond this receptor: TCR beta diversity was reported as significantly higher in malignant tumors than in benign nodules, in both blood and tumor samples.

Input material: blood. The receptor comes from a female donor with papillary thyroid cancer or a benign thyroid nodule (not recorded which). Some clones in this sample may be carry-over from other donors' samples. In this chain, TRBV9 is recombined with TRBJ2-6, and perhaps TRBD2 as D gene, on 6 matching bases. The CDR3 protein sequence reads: CASSPRGYSGANVLTF. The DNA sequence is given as TGTGCCAGCAGCCCCCGGGGGTACTCTGGGGCCAACGTCCTGACTTTC.